This T cell receptor beta chain was sequenced for a study of blood T cell repertoires in COVID-19. Across the whole study: Spain, Italy and the United States supplied samples that represented acute and convalescent COVID-19. Sample material is recorded as cDNA or gDNA derived from T cells, B-cell-depleted T cells, or PBMCs.

CDR1 SGHTA and CDR2 FQGTGA come from the germline V gene. The CDR3 spans 13 residues. The germline V and J ends were trimmed by 2 bases and 1 base, with 5 bases remaining between them. As processed by the authors: Reference gene primer amplification gave estimated nucleated cell counts. Sequencing used immunoSEQ multiplex PCR; TCRdb keeps in-frame clones, though not all of them. The DNA gave D and trimming, while V, J and clone size come from that table. The sample has about 240,000 clones, approximately 78% seen once. Concerning this clone itself: Other DNA sequences in the sample encode the same CDR3.

The chain employs TRBV7-3 and TRBJ1-1, with D tentatively TRBD1 (5 bases). Sequences were obtained from peripheral blood. This TCR was sampled from a woman aged 55-69 years with active or convalescent COVID-19. In DNA form, the CDR3 reads TGTGCCAGCAGCTTAGGACAGAACACTGAAGCTTTCTTT. The encoded protein is CASSLGQNTEAFF.